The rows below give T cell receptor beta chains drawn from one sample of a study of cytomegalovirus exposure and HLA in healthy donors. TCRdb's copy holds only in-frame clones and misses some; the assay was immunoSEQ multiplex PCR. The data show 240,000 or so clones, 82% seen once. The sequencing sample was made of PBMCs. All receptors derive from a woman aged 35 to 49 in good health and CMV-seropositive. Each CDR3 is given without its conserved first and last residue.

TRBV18	ASSKGTGDRTEAF
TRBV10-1	ASSEGLASGYEQY
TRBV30	AWSVSPRNTEAF
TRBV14	ASSQDPRRDGWRIDTQY
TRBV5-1	ASSMDRANYGYT
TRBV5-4	ASSFGGKVYGYT
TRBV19	ASMTSGGNTGELF
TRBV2	ASSLGQGAYEQY
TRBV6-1	ASSGRRDSSYNEQF
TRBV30	AWSVMGGIADTQY
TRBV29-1	SALTGELF
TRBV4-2	ASSQGILESPLH
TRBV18	ASSPDGPGNYGYT
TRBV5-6	ASSSEQGNYEQY
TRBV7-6	ASSLRLAGDSYNEQF
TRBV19	ASSLGPSYEQY
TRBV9	ASSVQPGPESPLH
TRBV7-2	ASSITGRTGQPQH
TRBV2	ASSERRLSDEQY
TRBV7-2	ASSLAGTANTEAF
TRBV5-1	ASSLEAGVQETQY
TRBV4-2	ASSQVPGQGAYEQY
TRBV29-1	SVAEGPGETQY
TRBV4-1	ASSQQQGDYEQY
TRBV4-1	ASSQDFGTGGVRDEQY
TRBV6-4	ASSDSAGVSYNEQF
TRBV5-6	ASSGSSGVRNEKLF
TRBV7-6	ASSLATGLAGGYNEQF
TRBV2	ASSESFFGAGEYNEQF
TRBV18	ASGSGGEQF
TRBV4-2	ASSLDQIWTSGSGEQF
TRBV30	AWSVGHPTY
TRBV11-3	ASSPHRTGGANEQF
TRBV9	ASSAPGLAGRNEQF
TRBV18	AKPGFRDTEAF
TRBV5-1	ASSRDRAYEQY
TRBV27	ASRLAGGISTGELF
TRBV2	ASKTDRATEAF
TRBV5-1	ASSLGQANYGYT
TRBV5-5	ASSLARGDRNQPQH
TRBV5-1	ASSPGLAGGRDEQF
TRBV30	AWTRENYNEQF
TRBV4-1	ASSQVGGQGNTIY
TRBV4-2	ASSRGDRGNTEAF
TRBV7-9	ASSLGDRDVRGYT
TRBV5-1	ASSLDLSGISYEQY
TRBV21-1	ASSKEDYSNQPQH
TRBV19	ASSRRGYGANVLT
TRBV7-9	ASSLPRLAPSEQF
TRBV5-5	ASSLLRLGAYEQY
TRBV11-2	ASSPLRGLENTEAF
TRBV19	ASTQDSGNTIY
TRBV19	ASRTGVYSNQPQH
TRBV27	ASSLWGGVQLEAF